What follows are 20 T cell receptor beta chains derived from one specimen sequenced in a study of blood T cells in healthy people across ages. A second PCR, run for about 7 to 11 cycles, used a sample-barcoded 5' primer plus a J-beta primer mix. MiXCR, applied by TCRdb to the 5' RACE reads, yields one record per CDR3 protein. The sample shows about 780,000 distinct CDR3 sequences, around half of them seen only once. The sequenced sample was blood. The receptor source for this set is a man at least 80 years old in good health.

The chain carries TRBV18 and TRBJ2-3; 8 bases are shared with TRBD2. The trim removed 1 base at V and 4 bases at J, leaving 4 bases unmatched. In germline, CDR1 is KGHSH, CDR2 LQKENI. The CDR3 loop spans 15 amino acids. The chain's CDR3 is CASSPRSGNADTQYF. As DNA, the CDR3 is TGTGCCAGCTCACCACGTAGCGGGAATGCAGATACGCAGTATTTT.

This clonotype was seen repeatedly, ten times or more. The chain couples TRBV9 to TRBJ2-5; no firm D call. Trimming took off 0 bases at V and 5 bases at J, with 11 bases between the two ends. Germline-derived CDR1 and CDR2 are SGDLS and YYNGEE. There are 14 residues in the CDR3. CDR3 region: CASSVGGVQETQYF. DNA of the CDR3: TGTGCCAGCAGCGTAGGCGGTGTTCAGGAGACCCAGTACTTC.

In its sample, this clonotype was seen a few times. V usage is TRBV20-1 and J usage is TRBJ2-1; perhaps D is TRBD1 or TRBD2 (5 bases each). This CDR3 contains 13 residues. Trimming cost V 5 bases and J 12 bases, with 20 bases left between them. Germline V gene sequence: CDR1 DFQATT, CDR2 SNEGSKA (reference sequence). CDR3 in amino acids: CSAAPGPPSGQFF. CDR3 DNA sequence: TGCAGTGCTGCCCCGGGACCTCCGTCCGGGCAGTTCTTC.

This clonotype was observed a few times. The gene calls are TRBV9 and TRBJ2-5, with 8 bases identical to TRBD2. Trimming removed 4 bases from V and 5 bases from J; junction bases left unmatched: 10. The CDR3 is 15 amino acids. Germline values: CDR1 SGDLS, CDR2 YYNGEE. Here the CDR3 reads CASSQRGGDVETQYF. The CDR3 DNA sequence: TGTGCCAGCAGCCAACGGGGGGGAGACGTGGAGACCCAGTACTTC.

This clonotype came up once. Its ends do not fully match the called genes, so a read error is possible. The CDR3 DNA reads TGCGCCAGCAGCTTGGAGGGCGATCAGCCCCAGCGTTTT. Encoded protein: CASSLEGDQPQRF. The J gene is TRBJ1-5, the V gene TRBV5-1; D gene unclear. Germline lookup yields CDR1 SGHRS and CDR2 YFSETQ. The CDR3 spans 13 residues.

This clonotype came up a few times. This sequence joins TRBV6-4 and TRBJ2-3; TRBD2 aligns across 12 bases. The CDR3 runs 16 residues. Per germline, CDR1 MRHNA and CDR2 SNTAGT. V lost 0 bases to trimming and J lost 6 bases; unmatched junction nucleotides: 4. The CDR3 loop reads CASSDSGTSGPDTQYF. CDR3 coding DNA: TGTGCCAGCAGTGACTCTGGGACTAGCGGGCCCGATACGCAGTATTTT.

V is TRBV10-3 and J is TRBJ2-5; a possible D gene is TRBD1 (5 bases). The tail of the sequence fits TRBJ2-7 better, so the J call may be wrong. This CDR3 spans 14 amino acids. In germline, CDR1 is ENHRY, CDR2 SYGVKD. DNA of the CDR3: TGTGCCATCAGTGAGTCGAGTAGGGGTGACGAGCAGTACTTC. This sequence encodes CAISESSRGDEQYF.

J is TRBJ2-3 and V is TRBV11-2; D gene ambiguous. The V end was cut by 6 bases, the J end by 4 bases, with 14 bases between. Germline CDR1 reads SGHAT; CDR2 reads FQNNGV. CDR3 length: 14 residues. As DNA, the CDR3 is TGTGCCAGCAGTTTGGGTCGCGTGGCAGATACGCAGTATTTT. This gives the protein CASSLGRVADTQYF.

This clonotype has a single count. V and J are TRBV13 and TRBJ2-6; D unresolved. The CDR3 loop spans 16 amino acids. V gave up 0 bases and J gave up 4 bases, with 10 bases separating them. The germline V gene encodes CDR1 PRHDT and CDR2 FYEKMQ (reference sequence). CDR3 nucleotide sequence: TGTGCCAGCAGCTTAGGTCGTCAGGCCGGGGCCAACGTCCTGACTTTC. This gives the protein CASSLGRQAGANVLTF.

J is TRBJ1-4 and V is TRBV5-1, with unresolved D. V lost 1 base and J lost 6, with 10 bases in between. CDR1 is SGHRS and CDR2 is YFSETQ in the germline V gene. The CDR3 consists of 14 residues. The CDR3 is CASSLSGRDEKLFF. The CDR3, as DNA: TGCGCCAGCAGCTTGAGCGGCCGGGATGAAAAACTGTTTTTT.

A few counts support this clonotype. The CDR3 protein is CSANSAGAGTEAFF. The CDR3 DNA sequence: TGCAGCGCCAACTCAGCGGGGGCTGGAACTGAAGCTTTCTTT. The chain employs TRBV29-1 and TRBJ1-1; weak D call: TRBD1 (6 bases). The CDR3 runs 14 residues. The V end was cut by 7 bases, the J end by 5 bases, with 20 bases between. Germline V CDR1 and CDR2: SQVTM, ANQGSEA.

This chain links TRBV7-2 with TRBJ2-1; tentative D call: TRBD1 (6 bases). The CDR3 totals 14 residues. Germline CDR1 is SGHTA and CDR2 is FQGNSA. The V and J ends lost 1 base and 6 bases respectively, with 10 bases between them. Here the CDR3 DNA reads TGTGCCAGCAGCTTAGGAGGACAGAGCAATGAGCAGTTCTTC. Protein sequence: CASSLGGQSNEQFF.

The chain joins TRBV7-2 to TRBJ1-4; D might be TRBD1 (5 bases). The CDR3 spans 13 residues. Trimming took off 5 bases at V and 6 bases at J, with 10 bases between the two ends. CDR1 is SGHTA and CDR2 is FQGNSA in the germline V gene. This CDR3 reads CASSGGNHEKLFF. The CDR3 bases are TGTGCCAGCAGCGGGGGGAATCATGAAAAACTGTTTTTT.

The J gene is TRBJ2-3, the V gene TRBV5-1, with TRBD2 matching 14 bases. CDR3 size: 20 residues. Trimming removed 4 bases from V and 2 bases from J; junction bases left unmatched: 15. Germline V lookup: CDR1 SGHRS, CDR2 YFSETQ. This CDR3 reads CASSISGASGLAGATDTQYF. The CDR3 DNA reads TGCGCCAGCAGCATTTCGGGGGCGTCGGGACTAGCGGGAGCCACAGATACGCAGTATTTT.

This clonotype was recorded once. V is TRBV5-8 and J is TRBJ2-1; possibly TRBD2 for D (5 bases). The CDR3 loop spans 13 amino acids. V lost 4 bases to trimming and J lost 4 bases, with 9 bases between them. Germline V lookup: CDR1 SGHTS, CDR2 YDEGEE. The CDR3 DNA sequence: TGTGCCAGCAGCACCGGGGTATACAATGAGCAGTTCTTC. As protein: CASSTGVYNEQFF. Full variable domain (missing parts from reference TRBV5-8 and TRBJ2-1): EAGVTQSPTHLIKTRGQQATLRCSPISGHTSVYWYQQALGLGLQFLLWYDEGEERNRGNFPPRFSGRQFPNYSSELNVNALELEDSALYLCASSTGVYNEQFFGPGTRLTVL.

This clonotype has a handful of counts. V is TRBV28 and J is TRBJ2-5, with a tentative D call TRBD1 (5 bases). Germline CDR1 and CDR2: MDHEN and SYDVKM. Trimming left V 2 bases short and J 1 base short, with 11 bases between. CDR3 size: 15 residues. For the CDR3, the DNA is TGTGCCAGCAGTTTACGCCGGCAGGGCCAAGAGACCCAGTACTTC. Its translation: CASSLRRQGQETQYF.

The sample holds a few counts of this clonotype. This rearrangement joins TRBV12-3 or TRBV12-4 to TRBJ2-3; TRBD2 is a possible D gene (6 bases). V was shortened by 0 bases and J by 0 bases, with 13 bases between the two germline ends. CDR3 length: 17 residues. The CDR3 DNA reads TGTGCCAGCAGTTTAGCGGGAGGACGGTATAGCACAGATACGCAGTATTTT. Translation gives CASSLAGGRYSTDTQYF.

This chain links TRBV13 with TRBJ2-3; D is perhaps TRBD2 (6 bases). Germline V gene sequence: CDR1 PRHDT, CDR2 FYEKMQ (reference sequence). Trimming stripped 10 bases from V and 2 bases from J, with 22 bases between. The CDR3 consists of 16 residues. The CDR3 here is CATQDRRDSDTDTQYF. In DNA form, the CDR3 reads TGTGCCACCCAGGACCGCCGGGACTCAGACACAGATACGCAGTATTTT.

This chain links TRBV3-1 with TRBJ2-5; D is unresolved. The CDR3 is 13 residues long. The germline V gene has CDR1 LGHDT and CDR2 YNNKEL (reference sequence). Trimming left V 3 bases short and J 5 bases short, with 10 bases between. For the CDR3, the DNA is TGTGCCAGCAGCCAGTACAGCCGGGAGACCCAGTACTTC. This gives the protein CASSQYSRETQYF.

J is TRBJ2-2 and V is TRBV11-2; D is uncertain. The CDR3 runs 14 residues. The ends were cut back, 0 bases at V and 5 bases at J, with 7 bases in the middle. Germline loops: CDR1 SGHAT, CDR2 FQNNGV. In DNA form, the CDR3 reads TGTGCCAGCAGCTTAGAGGGGTTAACCGGGGAGCTGTTTTTT. The encoded protein is CASSLEGLTGELFF.